Below are 10 T cell receptor beta chains sequenced from a single sample in a study of T cells in localized non-small cell lung cancer. The method was immunoSEQ multiplex PCR; TCRdb's version includes in-frame clones alone and lacks a portion of them. The table records approximately 35,000 clones, around 92% of them present only once. The sample consisted of peripheral blood, taken before any cancer treatment. These receptors came from a female donor older than 55 with stage I lung adenocarcinoma.

This chain uses TRBV5-1 with TRBJ2-3; D ambiguous. V gave up 2 bases and J gave up 0 bases, with 1 base separating them. Germline-derived CDR1 and CDR2 are SGHRS and YFSETQ. The CDR3 covers 12 residues. CDR3 loop: CASSLSTDTQYF. In nucleotides, the CDR3 is TGCGCCAGCAGCTTAAGCACAGATACGCAGTATTTT.

The chain has TRBV9 and TRBJ1-1; D gene ambiguous. Per the germline V gene, CDR1 is SGDLS and CDR2 is YYNGEE. The CDR3 extends over 12 amino acids. The V gene lost 2 bases and the J gene lost 3 bases, with 5 bases spanning the gap. The CDR3 is CASSVGDTEAFF. CDR3 coding DNA: TGTGCCAGCAGCGTCGGGGACACTGAAGCTTTCTTT.

This chain links TRBV7-9 with TRBJ1-1; perhaps TRBD1 as D (5 bases). The CDR3 contains 16 residues. Trimming cost V 0 bases and J 1 base, with 12 bases left between them. Germline V gives CDR1 SEHNR, CDR2 FQNEAQ (reference sequence). The chain's CDR3 is CASSLAGFGGNTEAFF. The CDR3 DNA is TGTGCCAGCAGCTTAGCAGGTTTTGGGGGGAACACTGAAGCTTTCTTT.

The chain carries TRBV28 and TRBJ1-2; tentatively, D is TRBD1 (5 bases). The CDR3 runs 14 residues. Germline CDR1 reads MDHEN; CDR2 reads SYDVKM. The CDR3 sequence is CAIKRGTQTYGYTF. In nucleotides, the CDR3 is TGTGCGATCAAACGGGGCACCCAAACCTATGGCTACACCTTC.

Worth noting for this clone: The junction departs from the called germline gene at one end, perhaps through a read error. The rearrangement links TRBV7-7 to TRBJ2-5, with D hard to call. Germline V CDR1 and CDR2: SSHAT, FNYEAQ (reference sequence). CDR3 length: 13 residues. CDR3 DNA sequence: TGTGCTAGCAGCGTACAAAATCAAGAGACCCAGTACTTC. This codes for CASSVQNQETQYF.

V and J are TRBV5-1 and TRBJ2-5; 11 bases fit TRBD2. Germline V gene data show CDR1 as SGHRS and CDR2 as YFSETQ. V was pared by 0 bases and J by 4 bases, with 5 bases of the junction left unmatched. The CDR3 consists of 16 residues. The CDR3 nucleotides read TGCGCCAGCAGCTTGGATGTAGCGGGGGGGCCAGAGACCCAGTACTTC. It codes for CASSLDVAGGPETQYF.

V usage is TRBV30 and J usage is TRBJ1-4; D ambiguous. V lost 3 bases and J 7 bases, leaving 15 bases between the germline ends. The CDR3 consists of 14 residues. Germline assignment: CDR1 GTSNPN and CDR2 SVGIG (reference sequence). The CDR3 is CAWRGPLGGEKLFF. Written as DNA, the CDR3 is TGTGCCTGGAGAGGGCCACTTGGAGGTGAAAAACTGTTTTTT.

This chain links TRBV7-9 with TRBJ1-1; a weak D match, TRBD1 (6 bases). Looked up from germline, CDR1 is SEHNR and CDR2 is FQNEAQ (reference sequence). The CDR3 sequence is 13 residues long. V was pared by 5 bases and J by 7 bases, with 14 bases between. The CDR3 reads CASSRQTGLEAFF. The CDR3 DNA sequence: TGTGCCAGCAGCCGCCAGACAGGTCTTGAAGCTTTCTTT. Complete variable domain (other parts from reference TRBV7-9 and TRBJ1-1): DTGVSQNPRHKITKRGQNVTFRCDPISEHNRLYWYRQTLGQGPEFLTYFQNEAQLEKSRLLSDRFSAERPKGSFSTLEIQRTEQGDSAMYLCASSRQTGLEAFFGQGTRLTVV.

The V and J genes are TRBV2 and TRBJ1-1; no clear D gene. The V and J ends lost 7 bases and 3 bases respectively, with 9 bases between them. The CDR3 is 12 residues long. Germline lookup yields CDR1 SNHLY and CDR2 FYNNEI. In DNA, the CDR3 is TGTGCCAGCACCATCTCTCACACTGAAGCTTTCTTT. Protein: CASTISHTEAFF.

The genes are TRBV9 and TRBJ1-2, with D perhaps matching TRBD1 (5 bases). Germline V gives CDR1 SGDLS, CDR2 YYNGEE. The CDR3 is 15 amino acids. Between the trimmed V and J ends, which lost 0 bases and 4 bases, there was a span of 13 bases. The CDR3 DNA reads as TGTGCCAGCAGCGTAGCTGTAGGGGAACCCTATGGCTACACCTTC. Its protein product is CASSVAVGEPYGYTF.